This TCR beta chain was captured in a study of ipilimumab plus nivolumab after autologous stem cell transplantation. Sequenced by immunoSEQ multiplex PCR; TCRdb stores in-frame clones only, minus some. The sample has about 22,000 clones, over 70% seen once. Ipilimumab, 1 mg/kg, started 14 to 28 days after autologous transplant. Study conclusions and caveats: TCR repertoire, Treg phenotype and gut microbiota reportedly support more study of this approach.

This clone was detected a few times. The antigen remains unidentified. The CDR3 covers 16 residues. V lost 0 bases and J lost 0, with 13 bases in between. Germline V gene lookup returns CDR1 SGHKS and CDR2 YYEKEE (reference sequence). The material was PBMCs, obtained in a trial of ipilimumab plus nivolumab as post-transplant consolidation. The sequence was collected from a male donor with diffuse large B-cell lymphoma. This chain connects TRBV5-5 to TRBJ2-7; the D gene could be TRBD1 or TRBD2 (6 bases each). This CDR3 reads CASSLDPGARSYEQYF. In DNA, the CDR3 is TGTGCCAGCAGCTTGGACCCGGGGGCCCGCTCCTACGAGCAGTACTTC.